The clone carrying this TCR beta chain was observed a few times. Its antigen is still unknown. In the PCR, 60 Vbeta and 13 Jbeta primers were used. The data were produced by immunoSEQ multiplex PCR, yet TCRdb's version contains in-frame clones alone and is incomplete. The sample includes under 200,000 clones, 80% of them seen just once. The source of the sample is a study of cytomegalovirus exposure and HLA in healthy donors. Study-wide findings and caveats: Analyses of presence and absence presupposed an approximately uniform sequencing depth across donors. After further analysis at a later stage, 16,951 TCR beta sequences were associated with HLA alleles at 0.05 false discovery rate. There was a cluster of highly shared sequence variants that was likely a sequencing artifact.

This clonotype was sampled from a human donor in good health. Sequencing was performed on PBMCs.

The CDR3 spells CASRFGQGRTDTQYF. In DNA, the CDR3 is TGTGCCAGCCGCTTTGGACAGGGCCGAACAGATACGCAGTATTTT. The V call is TRBV25-1, the J call TRBJ2-3; TRBD1 aligns across 8 bases. Germline CDR1 is MGHDK and CDR2 is SYGVNS. Germline trimming cut 8 bases from V and 3 bases from J; bases unmatched to any gene: 10. The CDR3 runs 15 residues.